The 22 T cell receptor beta chains in this list originate from one sample, sequenced in a study of T cell changes during pregnancy in multiple sclerosis. TCRdb's copy holds only in-frame clones and misses some; the assay was immunoSEQ multiplex PCR. The sample yields approximately 40,000 clones, more than 75% seen once. The source material was CD4+ T cells from peripheral blood mononuclear cells, sampled in the first trimester of pregnancy. Receptors were obtained from a female donor with multiple sclerosis, enrolled in a pregnancy study.

The rearrangement uses TRBV29-1 and TRBJ2-4; TRBD1 agrees at 10 bases. Germline CDR1 is SQVTM and CDR2 is ANQGSEA. J gave up 10 bases and V 6 bases, and 9 bases lay outside the gene matches. CDR3 length: 13 amino acids. The CDR3 protein is CSVLDGTGAIQYF. The CDR3 DNA follows: TGCAGCGTCTTAGATGGGACAGGGGCTATTCAGTACTTC. The variable domain in full, completed from reference TRBV29-1 and TRBJ2-4, reads SAVISQKPSRDICQRGTSLTIQCQVDSQVTMMFWYRQQPGQSLTLIATANQGSEATYESGFVIDKFPISRPNLTFSTLTVSNMSPEDSSIYLCSVLDGTGAIQYFGAGTRLSVL.

This clone was seen once. The chain combines TRBV27 with TRBJ2-2; D gene ambiguous. The germline gives CDR1 MNHEY, CDR2 SMNVEV (reference sequence). The CDR3 has 13 amino acids. The V gene lost 3 bases and the J gene lost 6 bases, with 8 bases spanning the gap. CDR3 sequence: CASSFFSAGELFF. The DNA for the CDR3 is TGTGCCAGCAGTTTTTTCTCCGCCGGGGAGCTGTTTTTT.

This clone was recorded only once. This sequence joins TRBV5-6 and TRBJ2-5; 9 bases match TRBD1. After removal of 4 bases from V and 5 bases from J, the junction contained 9 bases not matched to a gene. Germline values: CDR1 SGHDT, CDR2 YYEEEE. This CDR3 contains 15 residues. The CDR3 coding sequence is TGTGCCAGCAGCAAGGGACAGGGCCTCGGCGAGACCCAGTACTTC. Amino acid sequence: CASSKGQGLGETQYF.

This clone has only one observation. V and J are TRBV2 and TRBJ2-7; 9 nucleotides line up with TRBD2. With V trimmed by 6 bases and J by 3 bases, 6 bases remained unmatched. Germline CDR1 and CDR2: SNHLY and FYNNEI. The CDR3 loop spans 14 amino acids. The CDR3, as DNA: TGTGCCAGCAGACCGGGACTAGCCTTCTACGAGCAGTACTTC. It yields the protein CASRPGLAFYEQYF.

The chain links TRBV7-9 to TRBJ2-2; D perhaps matches TRBD2 (7 bases). The CDR3 covers 17 residues. The V gene lost 4 bases and the J gene lost 3 bases, with 18 bases spanning the gap. CDR1 is SEHNR, CDR2 FQNEAQ, per germline (reference sequence). The CDR3 is CASSWSRGGRDTGELFF. The DNA for the CDR3 is TGTGCCAGCAGCTGGTCGAGGGGGGGCCGGGACACCGGGGAGCTGTTTTTT.

This clone was seen once. V is TRBV27 and J is TRBJ2-2; D is undetermined. The germline CDR1 and CDR2 sequences are MNHEY and SMNVEV (reference sequence). The CDR3 sequence is 14 residues long. V lost 2 bases and J 1 base, leaving 5 bases between the germline ends. CDR3 protein: CASSLMRNTGELFF. DNA for the CDR3: TGTGCCAGCAGTTTAATGCGGAACACCGGGGAGCTGTTTTTT.

The chain employs TRBV4-1 and TRBJ1-4; 8 bases align to TRBD1. The germline V gene has CDR1 MGHRA and CDR2 YSYEKL. This CDR3 contains 15 residues. The J segment lost 7 bases and the V segment lost 5 bases, leaving 9 bases of the junction unmatched. The DNA for the CDR3 is TGCGCCAGCAGCTCCCAGGACAGGGATGGTGAAAAACTGTTTTTT. It is translated as CASSSQDRDGEKLFF.

The chain carries TRBV11-2 and TRBJ2-1, with D possibly TRBD2 on 6 matching bases. Deletions cut 5 bases from V and 1 base from J, with 15 bases between. CDR1 SGHAT and CDR2 FQNNGV come from the germline V gene. CDR3 length equals 16 residues. Written as DNA, the CDR3 is TGTGCCAGCAGCGACGAATTCGGGACTTCCTACAATGAGCAGTTCTTC. Translating gives CASSDEFGTSYNEQFF.

V gene TRBV10-3 combines with J gene TRBJ2-1, with 8 bases aligning to TRBD1. Germline V gene data show CDR1 as ENHRY and CDR2 as SYGVKD. Trimming at V came to 0 bases and at J to 0 bases, leaving 4 bases not matched to a gene. The CDR3 runs to 17 residues. The CDR3: CAISESVDRVSYNEQFF. CDR3 DNA: TGTGCCATCAGTGAGTCTGTGGACAGGGTCTCCTACAATGAGCAGTTCTTC.

This clone was seen only once. The rearrangement links TRBV4-2 to TRBJ2-5, with TRBD2 identical over 10 bases. This CDR3 contains 18 residues. V was pared by 4 bases and J by 2 bases, with 13 bases of the junction left unmatched. Germline CDR1 LGHNA, CDR2 YNFKEQ. CDR3 coding DNA: TGTGCCAGCAGCCCCCGCCCCCCCCTAGCGGGGGTTCAAGAGACCCAGTACTTC. Translated, it gives CASSPRPPLAGVQETQYF.

This chain connects TRBV19 to TRBJ2-7, with 9 bases matching TRBD2. The V segment lost 5 bases and the J segment 2 bases; nucleotides outside the gene matches: 10. The CDR3 totals 16 residues. Germline V gene data show CDR1 as LNHDA and CDR2 as SQIVND (reference sequence). The DNA for the CDR3 is TGTGCCAGTAGTCCTCATGGGGCGGGAGGGCCCTACGAGCAGTACTTC. This sequence encodes CASSPHGAGGPYEQYF.

The chain carries TRBV7-3 and TRBJ1-1; possibly TRBD1 for D (6 bases). V was clipped by 5 bases and J by 3 bases, with 13 bases between them. This CDR3 is built from 14 residues. Germline V gene data show CDR1 as SGHTA and CDR2 as FQGTGA. The DNA for the CDR3 is TGTGCCAGCAGCCCAAGGGGGAGGGACACTGAAGCTTTCTTT. Its translation: CASSPRGRDTEAFF.

The J gene is TRBJ2-1, the V gene TRBV10-1; 10 nucleotides agree with TRBD1. V was pared by 6 bases and J by 6 bases, with 8 bases of the junction left unmatched. Germline V gives CDR1 WNHNN, CDR2 SYGVQD (reference sequence). The CDR3 spans 15 residues. CDR3 residues: CASRPDRGRFNEQFF. In DNA form, the CDR3 reads TGCGCCAGCAGACCCGACAGGGGGCGATTCAATGAGCAGTTCTTC.

This clone showed up just once. The gene calls are TRBV7-2 and TRBJ2-2; possibly TRBD1 for D (6 bases). Germline V gives CDR1 SGHTA, CDR2 FQGNSA. This CDR3 region has 15 residues. Trimming cost V 0 bases and J 3 bases, with 8 bases left between them. CDR3 region: CASSLAGGYTGELFF. In DNA, the CDR3 is TGTGCCAGCAGCTTAGCAGGGGGTTACACCGGGGAGCTGTTTTTT.

V gene TRBV5-1 combines with J gene TRBJ2-1; 8 positions agree with TRBD2. The CDR3 runs 14 residues. V lost 2 bases, J lost 8 bases, and 6 bases stayed unmatched. CDR1 SGHRS and CDR2 YFSETQ come from the germline V gene. CDR3 loop: CASSFAGGRDEQFF. The CDR3 DNA is TGCGCCAGCAGCTTTGCGGGGGGCCGGGATGAGCAGTTCTTC.

The rearrangement joins TRBV6-4 to TRBJ1-5, with 10 nucleotides matching TRBD1. The CDR3 has 17 residues. V lost 3 bases and J lost 4; bases outside the gene matches: 9. Germline lookup yields CDR1 MRHNA and CDR2 SNTAGT. This CDR3 reads CASSDYTDRGENQPQHF. The CDR3 DNA reads as TGTGCCAGCAGTGATTACACGGACAGGGGGGAAAATCAGCCCCAGCATTTT.

The V gene is TRBV7-2, the J gene TRBJ1-2; a possible D gene is TRBD1 (5 bases). Trimming took off 4 bases at V and 7 bases at J, with 16 bases between the two ends. Germline-derived CDR1 and CDR2 are SGHTA and FQGNSA. This CDR3 comprises 14 residues. The CDR3 bases are TGTGCCAGCAGCTCAGCGGGCCTTCAGGGTGGCTACACCTTC. It is translated as CASSSAGLQGGYTF.

The chain combines TRBV2 with TRBJ2-7; D not resolved. Germline V gives CDR1 SNHLY, CDR2 FYNNEI. Trimming shortened V by 7 bases and J by 3 bases, and 19 bases separated the two germline ends. The CDR3 is 15 amino acids. The CDR3 region has the DNA TGTGCCAGCACGCCCACAGTTTCCGGAAGCTACGAGCAGTACTTC. This gives the protein CASTPTVSGSYEQYF.

V is TRBV18 and J is TRBJ2-2; 9 nucleotides agree with TRBD2. V lost 8 bases to trimming and J lost 1 base; unmatched junction nucleotides: 5. This CDR3 has 15 residues. The germline CDR1 and CDR2 sequences are KGHSH and LQKENI. The CDR3 bases are TGTGCCAGCCCCTTAGCGGGAGAGAACACCGGGGAGCTGTTTTTT. Translating it yields CASPLAGENTGELFF.

The gene calls are TRBV11-2 and TRBJ2-3; possibly TRBD2 for D (7 bases). Trimming took 8 bases from V and 8 from J, leaving 23 bases between them. Germline V gene lookup returns CDR1 SGHAT and CDR2 FQNNGV. The CDR3 spans 15 residues. The chain's CDR3 is CASRTVGGARGTQYF. As DNA, the CDR3 is TGTGCCAGCCGTACCGTGGGGGGGGCACGAGGTACGCAGTATTTT.

The chain recombines TRBV7-9 with TRBJ2-2, with 12 bases that match TRBD1. V shed 5 bases, J shed 5 bases, and the junction held 6 bases outside the gene matches. Germline-derived CDR1 and CDR2 are SEHNR and FQNEAQ (reference sequence). The CDR3 runs 16 residues. This CDR3 is CASSPRDRGHTGELFF. CDR3 sequence (DNA): TGTGCCAGCAGCCCAAGGGACAGGGGGCATACCGGGGAGCTGTTTTTT.

In the case of this clone: Sequence at one end of the junction differs from germline and may be a read error. The CDR3 reads CASSEGAGGGYDYTF. CDR3 sequence (DNA): TGTGCCAGCAGTGAAGGGGCAGGGGGAGGATATGACTACACCTTC. The chain joins TRBV2 to TRBJ1-2; 7 nucleotides align to TRBD1. Germline values: CDR1 SNHLY, CDR2 FYNNEI. The CDR3 spans 15 residues.